This record covers a single TCR beta chain. The CDR3 is 14 residues long. Germline V gene sequence: CDR1 WNHNN, CDR2 SYGVQD (reference sequence). V was cut by 7 bases and J by 4 bases, with 13 bases left in between. This sample stems from a study of T cells in tuberculosis. After thawing and overnight rest, PBMC were stained with GMM-loaded CD1B tetramer, viability dye and anti-CD3 for sorting. The lipid loaded on the CD1B tetramers was C32 glucose monomycolate from Rhodococcus equi. Sequencing was performed with immunoSEQ multiplex PCR; in TCRdb, only in-frame clones are kept and a portion is missing. The sample holds 55,000 to 60,000 clones, over 75% seen once.

Input material: CD1b-GMM tetramer-negative cells sorted from PBMCs. The clonotype comes from an adult woman with latent tuberculosis. The chain recombines TRBV10-1 with TRBJ1-4, with D perhaps TRBD1 (6 bases). CDR3: CASNTGQFNEKLFF. CDR3 DNA: TGCGCCAGCAATACTGGACAGTTTAATGAAAAACTGTTTTTT.